One and the same sample provided the 18 T cell receptor beta chains below, sequenced in a study of blood T cell repertoires in COVID-19. Assay used: immunoSEQ multiplex PCR; TCRdb lists only in-frame clones, some missing. This sample carries some 300,000 clones, roughly 90% of them seen once, and the ten largest clones take around 0.96%. Input material: peripheral blood. The receptors shown here come from a woman in her thirties or forties with COVID-19, enrolled during active disease.

CDR3 in DNA: TGTGCCAGCAAAATCGGACAGGGGGTCTATGGCTACACCTTC. This codes for CASKIGQGVYGYTF. V usage is TRBV6-5 and J usage is TRBJ1-2, with 10 bases matching TRBD1. The CDR3 runs to 14 residues. Germline CDR1 is MNHEY and CDR2 is SVGAGI. Germline trimming cut 7 bases from V and 4 bases from J; bases unmatched to any gene: 6.

V and J are TRBV7-2 and TRBJ1-6; D unclear. Between the trimmed V and J ends, which lost 4 bases and 7 bases, there was a span of 17 bases. Germline V CDR1 and CDR2: SGHTA, FQGNSA. The CDR3 runs 16 residues. Here the CDR3 reads CASSSIDSLSNSPLHF. In DNA, the CDR3 is TGTGCCAGCAGCTCCATTGACTCCCTATCGAATTCACCCCTCCACTTT.

This sequence joins TRBV27 and TRBJ1-4; 10 nucleotides align to TRBD1. This CDR3 is 16 amino acids long. V trimming: 2 bases; J trimming: 5 bases; junction bases outside the gene matches: 5. Germline CDR1 reads MNHEY; CDR2 reads SMNVEV (reference sequence). CDR3: CASSLQRGQGNEKLFF. Written as DNA, the CDR3 is TGTGCCAGCAGTTTACAGCGGGGACAGGGGAATGAAAAACTGTTTTTT.

The genes are TRBV16 and TRBJ1-2; possible D gene TRBD1, 5 bases. The V end was cut by 4 bases, the J end by 2 bases, with 17 bases between. The germline gives CDR1 KGHSY, CDR2 FQNENV. The CDR3 runs 16 residues. CDR3 in amino acids: CASSPEPDTGNYGYTF. In DNA form, the CDR3 reads TGTGCCAGCAGCCCCGAACCGGACACCGGCAACTATGGCTACACCTTC.

CDR3 protein: CASSHDSNYEQYF. CDR3 nucleotide sequence: TGTGCCAGCAGTCATGACAGTAACTACGAGCAGTACTTC. The rearrangement links TRBV5-4 to TRBJ2-7; D might be TRBD1 (5 bases). Germline V gene sequence: CDR1 SGHNT, CDR2 YYREEE (reference sequence). V was clipped by 5 bases and J by 3 bases, with 12 bases between them. This CDR3 has 13 amino acids.

This clone has just one count. The genes are TRBV27 and TRBJ1-1, with 7 positions matching TRBD1. V dropped 3 bases and J dropped 1; count of bases not matched to a gene: 5. This CDR3 contains 15 residues. In germline, CDR1 is MNHEY, CDR2 SMNVEV (reference sequence). The DNA for the CDR3 is TGTGCCAGCAGTTTCCAAAACAGGGGGAACACTGAAGCTTTCTTT. Encoded protein: CASSFQNRGNTEAFF.

The genes are TRBV6-5 and TRBJ2-4; D gene ambiguous. V lost 3 bases and J 0 bases, leaving 12 bases between the germline ends. The CDR3 contains 16 residues. Germline lookup yields CDR1 MNHEY and CDR2 SVGAGI. The CDR3 is CASSYTESLAKNIQYF. The CDR3 DNA reads as TGTGCCAGCAGTTATACGGAGAGCCTAGCCAAAAACATTCAGTACTTC.

V is TRBV19 and J is TRBJ2-2, with 10 nucleotides matching TRBD1. The CDR3 sequence is 16 residues long. CDR1 LNHDA and CDR2 SQIVND come from the germline V gene (reference sequence). Unmatched junction bases numbered 2, after V lost 4 bases and J lost 0 bases. The CDR3 protein is CASSKGTGANTGELFF. CDR3 sequence (DNA): TGTGCCAGTAGTAAGGGGACAGGGGCGAACACCGGGGAGCTGTTTTTT.

This clone is a singleton in its sample. The chain couples TRBV7-6 to TRBJ2-3, with 9 bases matching TRBD2. Germline V gene sequence: CDR1 SGHVS, CDR2 FNYEAQ. This CDR3 spans 16 amino acids. The V segment lost 3 bases and the J segment 2 bases; nucleotides outside the gene matches: 6. CDR3 region: CASSLLAGGLTDTQYF. CDR3 nucleotides: TGTGCCAGCAGCTTGCTTGCGGGAGGGCTCACAGATACGCAGTATTTT.

This clone has more than one count but fewer than ten. V is TRBV5-1 and J is TRBJ1-1, with 9 positions matching TRBD1. Trimming removed 3 bases from V and 5 bases from J; junction bases left unmatched: 8. This CDR3 has 15 amino acids. Germline V gene lookup returns CDR1 SGHRS and CDR2 YFSETQ. The CDR3 coding sequence is TGCGCCAGCAGCTGGGCGGACAGGGGCAAAACTGAAGCTTTCTTT. Translated, it gives CASSWADRGKTEAFF.

The chain carries TRBV10-3 and TRBJ1-5; no clear D. CDR1 is ENHRY, CDR2 SYGVKD, per germline. The CDR3 loop spans 14 amino acids. V lost 0 bases, J lost 6 bases, and 9 bases lay in between. Here the CDR3 reads CAISESSGSQPQHF. The DNA of the CDR3 is TGTGCCATCAGTGAGTCTTCAGGTAGTCAGCCCCAGCATTTT.

This clone appeared a single time. This rearrangement joins TRBV28 to TRBJ1-2; D perhaps matches TRBD1 (5 bases). The germline CDR1 and CDR2 sequences are MDHEN and SYDVKM. This CDR3 is 11 amino acids long. V dropped 8 bases and J dropped 4 bases, with 8 bases sitting between them. The CDR3 DNA reads as TGTGCCAGCGGGGACTCCTATGGCTACACCTTC. Amino acid sequence: CASGDSYGYTF.

This chain links TRBV10-3 with TRBJ1-2; 7 bases map to TRBD1. The V and J ends lost 7 bases and 8 bases, in that order; junction bases with no gene match: 10. CDR1 is ENHRY, CDR2 SYGVKD, per germline. This CDR3 has 13 residues. The CDR3 nucleotides are TGTGCCATCACGAAAGACAGGGCAGTGGGCTACACCTTC. It translates to CAITKDRAVGYTF.

This sequence joins TRBV7-9 and TRBJ2-7, with TRBD1 matching over 8 bases. CDR3 size: 14 residues. V dropped 3 bases and J dropped 1; count of bases not matched to a gene: 2. The germline gives CDR1 SEHNR, CDR2 FQNEAQ (reference sequence). The CDR3 DNA sequence: TGTGCCAGCAGCTTGGACAGGGAATCCTACGAGCAGTACTTC. Residues: CASSLDRESYEQYF.

This chain joins TRBV13 and TRBJ2-1; unclear D gene. Trimming took off 5 bases at V and 9 bases at J, with 8 bases between the two ends. The CDR3 consists of 11 residues. Germline V CDR1 and CDR2: PRHDT, FYEKMQ (reference sequence). The CDR3 sequence: CASSPLGEQFF. CDR3 DNA: TGTGCCAGCAGCCCCCTCGGTGAGCAGTTCTTC.

The rearrangement joins TRBV4-1 to TRBJ2-7, with TRBD2 matching over 14 bases. Germline V CDR1 and CDR2: MGHRA, YSYEKL. Unmatched junction bases numbered 15, after V lost 1 base and J lost 1 base. The CDR3 covers 21 residues. CDR3 amino acids: CASSQATAGTSGGLGSYEQYF. CDR3 DNA: TGCGCCAGCAGCCAAGCGACCGCCGGGACTAGCGGGGGACTAGGATCCTACGAGCAGTACTTC.

This clone was counted a single time. The chain has TRBV12-5 and TRBJ2-5, with 15 positions matching TRBD2. The CDR3 consists of 16 residues. With 3 bases clipped from V and 2 bases from J, the junction kept 1 base outside the gene matches. The germline V gene encodes CDR1 LGHNT and CDR2 FRNRAP. This CDR3 reads CASGLGTSGGQETQYF. CDR3 in DNA: TGTGCTAGTGGTTTAGGGACTAGCGGGGGGCAAGAGACCCAGTACTTC.

In DNA, the CDR3 is TGTGCCATCAGCTTGCAGGGAGGGAATGAAAAACTGTTTTTT. Amino acid sequence: CAISLQGGNEKLFF. The chain combines TRBV10-3 with TRBJ1-4, with D maybe TRBD1 (5 bases). The CDR3 covers 14 residues. Germline V lookup: CDR1 ENHRY, CDR2 SYGVKD. V shed 6 bases and J shed 5 bases, with 13 bases lying between them.